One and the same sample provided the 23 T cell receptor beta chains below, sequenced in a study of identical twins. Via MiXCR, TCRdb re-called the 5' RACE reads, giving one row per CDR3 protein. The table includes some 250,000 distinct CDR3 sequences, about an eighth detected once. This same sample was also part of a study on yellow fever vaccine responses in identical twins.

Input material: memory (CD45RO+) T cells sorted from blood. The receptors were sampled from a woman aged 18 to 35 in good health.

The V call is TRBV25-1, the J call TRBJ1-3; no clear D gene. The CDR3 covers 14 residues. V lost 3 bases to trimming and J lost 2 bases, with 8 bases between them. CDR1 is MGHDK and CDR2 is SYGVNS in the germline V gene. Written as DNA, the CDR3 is TGTGCCAGCAGTGAGGAAGCGACTGGAAACACCATATATTTT. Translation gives CASSEEATGNTIYF.

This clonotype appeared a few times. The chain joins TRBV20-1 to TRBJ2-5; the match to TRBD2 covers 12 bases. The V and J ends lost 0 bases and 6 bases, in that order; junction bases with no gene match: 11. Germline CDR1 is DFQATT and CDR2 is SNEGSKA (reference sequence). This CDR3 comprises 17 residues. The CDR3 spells CSARDEGLAGGPKTQYF. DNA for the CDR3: TGCAGTGCTAGAGATGAGGGTCTAGCGGGGGGGCCGAAGACCCAGTACTTC.

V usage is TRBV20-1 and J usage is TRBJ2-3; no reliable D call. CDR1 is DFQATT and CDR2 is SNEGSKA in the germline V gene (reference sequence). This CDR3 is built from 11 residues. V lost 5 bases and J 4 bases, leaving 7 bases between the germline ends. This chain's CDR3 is CSAGVADTQYF. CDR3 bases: TGCAGTGCTGGGGTCGCAGATACGCAGTATTTT.

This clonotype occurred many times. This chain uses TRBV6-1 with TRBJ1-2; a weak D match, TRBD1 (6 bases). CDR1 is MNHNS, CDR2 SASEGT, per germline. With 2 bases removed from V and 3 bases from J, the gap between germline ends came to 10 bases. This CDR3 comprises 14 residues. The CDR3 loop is CASSESDSYYGYTF. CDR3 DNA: TGTGCCAGCAGTGAATCGGACAGCTACTATGGCTACACCTTC.

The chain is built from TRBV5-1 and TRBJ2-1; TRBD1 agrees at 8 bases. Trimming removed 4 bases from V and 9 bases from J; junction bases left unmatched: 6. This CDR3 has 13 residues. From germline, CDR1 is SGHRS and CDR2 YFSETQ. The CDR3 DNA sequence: TGCGCCAGCAGCAGGGACAGGCAGGGTGAGCAGTTCTTC. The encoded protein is CASSRDRQGEQFF. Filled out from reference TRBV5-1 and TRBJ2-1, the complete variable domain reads KAGVTQTPRYLIKTRGQQVTLSCSPISGHRSVSWYQQTPGQGLQFLFEYFSETQRNKGNFPGRFSGRQFSNSRSEMNVSTLELGDSALYLCASSRDRQGEQFFGPGTRLTVL.

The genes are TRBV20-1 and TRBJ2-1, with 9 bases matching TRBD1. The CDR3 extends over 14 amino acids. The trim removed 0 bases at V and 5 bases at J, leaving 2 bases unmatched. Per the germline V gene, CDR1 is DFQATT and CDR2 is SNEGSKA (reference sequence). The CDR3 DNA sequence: TGCAGTGCTAGAGAAGGGACAGGGAACAATGAGCAGTTCTTC. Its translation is CSAREGTGNNEQFF.

The DNA of the CDR3 is TGTGCCAGCAGCGAAGTACCTCAGGGTGCCGAGCAGTACTTC. It encodes CASSEVPQGAEQYF. V is TRBV7-9 and J is TRBJ2-7, with D tentatively TRBD1 (5 bases). Germline CDR1 SEHNR, CDR2 FQNEAQ (reference sequence). Trimming removed 5 bases from V and 6 bases from J, with 17 bases in between. The length of the CDR3 is 14 residues.

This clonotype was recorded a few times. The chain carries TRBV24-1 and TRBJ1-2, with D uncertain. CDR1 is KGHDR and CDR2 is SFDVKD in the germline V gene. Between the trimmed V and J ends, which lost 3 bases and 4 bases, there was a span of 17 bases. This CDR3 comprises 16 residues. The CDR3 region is CATSDPAVREGYGYTF. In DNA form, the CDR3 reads TGTGCCACCAGTGATCCCGCTGTTCGAGAGGGCTATGGCTACACCTTC.

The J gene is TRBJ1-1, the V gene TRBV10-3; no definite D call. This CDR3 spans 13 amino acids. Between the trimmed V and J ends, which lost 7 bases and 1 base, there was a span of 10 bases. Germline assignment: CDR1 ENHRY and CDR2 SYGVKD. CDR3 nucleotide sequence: TGTGCCATCAACCAGGAGTGGAACACTGAAGCTTTCTTT. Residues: CAINQEWNTEAFF.

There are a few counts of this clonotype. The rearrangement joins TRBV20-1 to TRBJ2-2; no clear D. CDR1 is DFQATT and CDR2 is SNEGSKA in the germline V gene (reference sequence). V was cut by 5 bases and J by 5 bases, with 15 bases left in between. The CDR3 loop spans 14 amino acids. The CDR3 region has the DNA TGCAGTGCTCTTTCTTCCGGTGATACCGGGGAGCTGTTTTTT. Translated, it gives CSALSSGDTGELFF.

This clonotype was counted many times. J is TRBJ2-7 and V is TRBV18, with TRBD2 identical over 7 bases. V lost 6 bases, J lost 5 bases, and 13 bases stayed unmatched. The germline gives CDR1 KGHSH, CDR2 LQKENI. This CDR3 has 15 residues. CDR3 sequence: CASSAGVLDGNEQYF. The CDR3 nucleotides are TGTGCCAGCTCGGCGGGGGTTTTGGATGGTAACGAGCAGTACTTC.

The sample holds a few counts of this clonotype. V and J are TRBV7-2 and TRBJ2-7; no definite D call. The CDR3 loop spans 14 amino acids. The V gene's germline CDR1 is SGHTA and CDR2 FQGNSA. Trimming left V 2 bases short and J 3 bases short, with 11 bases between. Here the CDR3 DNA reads TGTGCCAGCAGCTTAAAAGACGGTTTCTACGAGCAGTACTTC. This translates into CASSLKDGFYEQYF.

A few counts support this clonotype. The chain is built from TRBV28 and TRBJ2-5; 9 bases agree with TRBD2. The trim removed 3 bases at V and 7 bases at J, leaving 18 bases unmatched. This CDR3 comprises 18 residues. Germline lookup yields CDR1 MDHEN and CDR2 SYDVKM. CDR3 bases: TGTGCCAGCAGTTTCAGGCTAGCGGGACCCCCAAGTAGGACGACCCAGTACTTC. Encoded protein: CASSFRLAGPPSRTTQYF.

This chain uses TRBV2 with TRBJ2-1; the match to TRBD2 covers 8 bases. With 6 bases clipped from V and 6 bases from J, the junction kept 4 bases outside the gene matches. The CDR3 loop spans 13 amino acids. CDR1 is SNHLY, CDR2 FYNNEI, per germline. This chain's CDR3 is CASSGRVSNEQFF. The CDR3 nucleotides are TGTGCCAGCAGCGGGAGGGTGAGCAATGAGCAGTTCTTC. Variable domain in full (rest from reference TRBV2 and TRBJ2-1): EPEVTQTPSHQVTQMGQEVILRCVPISNHLYFYWYRQILGQKVEFLVSFYNNEISEKSEIFDDQFSVERPDGSNFTLKIRSTKLEDSAMYFCASSGRVSNEQFFGPGTRLTVL.

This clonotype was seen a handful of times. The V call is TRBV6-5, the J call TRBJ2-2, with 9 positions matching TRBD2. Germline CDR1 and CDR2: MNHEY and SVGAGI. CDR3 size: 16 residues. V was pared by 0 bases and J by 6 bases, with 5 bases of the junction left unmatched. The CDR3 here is CASSYSSGSFAGELFF. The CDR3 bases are TGTGCCAGCAGTTACTCTAGCGGGAGCTTTGCCGGGGAGCTGTTTTTT.

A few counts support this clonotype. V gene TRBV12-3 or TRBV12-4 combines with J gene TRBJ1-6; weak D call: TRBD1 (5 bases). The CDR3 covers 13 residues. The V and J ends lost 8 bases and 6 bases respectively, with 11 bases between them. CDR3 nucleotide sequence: TGTGCCAGCCTCGAGGGGCCTAATTCACCCCTCCACTTT. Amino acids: CASLEGPNSPLHF.

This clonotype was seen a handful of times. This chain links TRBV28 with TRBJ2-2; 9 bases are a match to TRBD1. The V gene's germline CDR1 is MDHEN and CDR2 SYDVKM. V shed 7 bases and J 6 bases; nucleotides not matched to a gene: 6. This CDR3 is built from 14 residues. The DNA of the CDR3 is TGTGCCAGCATAGGGACAGGGAGCCCCGGGGAGCTGTTTTTT. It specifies CASIGTGSPGELFF.

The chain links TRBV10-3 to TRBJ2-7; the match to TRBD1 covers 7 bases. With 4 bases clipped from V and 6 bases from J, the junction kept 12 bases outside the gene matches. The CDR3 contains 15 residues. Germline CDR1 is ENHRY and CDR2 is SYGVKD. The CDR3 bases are TGTGCCATCAGTGTTCAGGGACAGAAGATGGGCGAGCAGTACTTC. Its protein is CAISVQGQKMGEQYF.

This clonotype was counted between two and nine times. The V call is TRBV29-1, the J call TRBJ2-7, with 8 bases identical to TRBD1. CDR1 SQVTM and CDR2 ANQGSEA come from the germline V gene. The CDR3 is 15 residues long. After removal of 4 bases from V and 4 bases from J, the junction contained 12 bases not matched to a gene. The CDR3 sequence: CSVAFGQGASYEQYF. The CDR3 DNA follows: TGCAGCGTTGCGTTCGGGCAGGGGGCATCGTACGAGCAGTACTTC.

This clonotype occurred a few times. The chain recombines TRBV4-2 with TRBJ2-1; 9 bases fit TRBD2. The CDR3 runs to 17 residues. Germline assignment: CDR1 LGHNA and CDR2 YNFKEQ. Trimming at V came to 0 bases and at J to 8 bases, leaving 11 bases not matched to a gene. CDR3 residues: CASSQEGWRGGPDEQFF. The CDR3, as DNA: TGTGCCAGCAGCCAAGAGGGGTGGCGGGGGGGCCCAGATGAGCAGTTCTTC.

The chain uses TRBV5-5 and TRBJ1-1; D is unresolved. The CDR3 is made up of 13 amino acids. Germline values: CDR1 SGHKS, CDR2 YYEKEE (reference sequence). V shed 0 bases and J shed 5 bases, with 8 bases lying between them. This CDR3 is CASSLEGWTEAFF. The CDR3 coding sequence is TGTGCCAGCAGCTTGGAGGGTTGGACTGAAGCTTTCTTT.

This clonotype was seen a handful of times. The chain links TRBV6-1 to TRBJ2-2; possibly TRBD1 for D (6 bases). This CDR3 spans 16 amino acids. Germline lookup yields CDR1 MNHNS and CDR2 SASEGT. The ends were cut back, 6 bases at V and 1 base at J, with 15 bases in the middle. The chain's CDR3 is CASRPIRGGNTGELFF. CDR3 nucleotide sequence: TGTGCCAGCAGGCCTATCAGGGGCGGGAACACCGGGGAGCTGTTTTTT.

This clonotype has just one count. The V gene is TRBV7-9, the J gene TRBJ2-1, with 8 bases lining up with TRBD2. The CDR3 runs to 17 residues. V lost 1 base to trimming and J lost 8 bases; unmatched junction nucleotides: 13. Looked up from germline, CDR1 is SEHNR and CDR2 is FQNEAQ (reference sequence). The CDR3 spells CASSLVSGEVVVHEQFF. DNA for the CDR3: TGTGCCAGCAGCTTAGTTAGCGGGGAGGTCGTTGTCCATGAGCAGTTCTTC.